Included here is one T cell receptor beta chain sequence, with context. Its antigen is unknown. 5'-RACE, quantitative and with molecular barcodes, yielded the TCR beta libraries. MiXCR, run by TCRdb on the 5' RACE reads, gives a single entry per CDR3 protein. In the table there are 340,000 or so distinct CDR3 sequences, under 15% of which are singletons. These data originate in a study of CD8 T cells in ankylosing spondylitis. General study points: The study identified a TCR beta motif of under ten highly homologous variants that appeared characteristic of ankylosing spondylitis blood.

The sequence came from a male donor with ankylosing spondylitis or in good health (not recorded which). Sequencing input: blood, either unsorted or a sorted T cell fraction (not recorded which).

CDR3 residues: CASSRSGSLNTGELFF. Here the CDR3 DNA reads TGTGCCAGCAGCCGGAGCGGCAGCCTTAACACCGGGGAGCTGTTTTTT. The rearrangement uses TRBV12-3 or TRBV12-4 and TRBJ2-2, with D perhaps matching TRBD2 (5 bases). The germline V and J ends were trimmed by 6 bases and 2 bases, with 16 bases remaining between them. This CDR3 is built from 16 residues.